This note documents a single TCR beta chain sequence. These data belong to a study of beta chain features in type 1 diabetes. V lost 1 base, J lost 3 bases, and 5 bases stayed unmatched. The CDR3 loop spans 15 amino acids. Looked up from germline, CDR1 is MNHEY and CDR2 is SVGAGI. Since all of the isolated RNA was reverse transcribed, expressed TCRB transcripts were what got sequenced. Assay used: immunoSEQ multiplex PCR; TCRdb lists only in-frame clones, some missing. The sample lists under 150,000 clones, about 50% occurring once. The source is a man aged 18 to 30 in good health. The chain uses TRBV6-5 and TRBJ2-7; 8 bases match TRBD1. Sequencing was carried out using Tregs from blood. CDR3 sequence (DNA): TGTGCCAGCAGTTACTATGGACAGGGCAACTACGAGCAGTACTTC. Encoded protein: CASSYYGQGNYEQYF.